This T cell receptor beta chain stems from a study of T cells expressing NK-cell markers. Germline CDR1 and CDR2: SEHNR and FQNEAQ (reference sequence). The CDR3 contains 13 residues. Generation of TCR beta cDNA was performed by 5'RACE template switching incorporating UMIs. TCRdb re-called the 5' RACE reads and catalogs CDR3 proteins one per entry, DNA excluded. The repertoire shows over 250,000 distinct CDR3 sequences; the top ten hold about 4.2%. The receptor was isolated from a woman aged 18 to 75 in good health. This sequence joins TRBV7-9 and TRBJ2-5; TCRdb calls TRBD2, which cannot be checked without DNA. Specimen: blood T cells: a sorted CD56 or NKG2C T cell subset, CD4+ or CD8+ T cells, or bulk PBMC T cells (not recorded which). The CDR3 spells CASRGAGGLTQYF.